This TCR beta chain was identified during a study of cytomegalovirus exposure and HLA in healthy donors. In the study overall: It was reported in a later analysis that the same platform had been used for the roughly 110 validation repertoires as for the 666 first-cohort repertoires.

General observations from the study: Among the CMV-associated chains, a few were confirmed in vitro as specific for CMV antigens. Reportedly, diagnosis of cytomegalovirus status by the classifier showed high specificity and sensitivity. A list of approximately 150 TCR beta chains associated with cytomegalovirus was given.

With 6 bases clipped from V and 2 bases from J, the junction kept 5 bases outside the gene matches. The V gene's germline CDR1 is LNHDA and CDR2 SQIVND (reference sequence). CDR3 length equals 15 residues. Comment on this clone: Its antigen is as yet unknown.

TCRdb's copy holds only in-frame clones and misses some; the assay was immunoSEQ multiplex PCR. The table has roughly 79,000 clones, 85% to 95% seen once. Sequenced: PBMCs. The sequence came from a young man in good health and CMV-seronegative. The chain is built from TRBV19 and TRBJ2-7; the match to TRBD2 covers 12 bases. The CDR3 here is CASRTSGGPTYEQYF. CDR3 nucleotide sequence: TGTGCCAGTAGGACTAGCGGGGGACCCACCTACGAGCAGTACTTC.